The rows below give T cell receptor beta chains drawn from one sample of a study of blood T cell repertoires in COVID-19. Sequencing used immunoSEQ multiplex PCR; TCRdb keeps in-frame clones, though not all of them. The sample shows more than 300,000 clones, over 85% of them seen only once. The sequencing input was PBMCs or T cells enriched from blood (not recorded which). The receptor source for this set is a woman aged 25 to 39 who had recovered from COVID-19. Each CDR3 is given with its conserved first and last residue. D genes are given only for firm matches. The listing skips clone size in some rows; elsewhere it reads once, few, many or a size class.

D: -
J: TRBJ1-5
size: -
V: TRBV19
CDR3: CASSIGLTSNQPQHF
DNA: TGTGCCAGTAGTATAGGGCTTACGTCCAATCAGCCCCAGCATTTT

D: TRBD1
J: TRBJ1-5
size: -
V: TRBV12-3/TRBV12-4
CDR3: CASSRQGGQPQHF
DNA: TGTGCCAGCAGTCGACAGGGCGGTCAGCCCCAGCATTTT

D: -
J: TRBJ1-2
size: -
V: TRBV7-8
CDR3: CASSHHRDTNYGYTF
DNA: TGTGCCAGCAGCCACCACCGGGACACCAACTATGGCTACACCTTC

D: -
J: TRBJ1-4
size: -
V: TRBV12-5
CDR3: CASGLGAPLTNEKLFF
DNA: TGTGCTAGTGGTTTGGGGGCCCCATTAACTAATGAAAAACTGTTTTTT

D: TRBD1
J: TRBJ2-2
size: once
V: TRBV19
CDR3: CASSMRGPNTGELFF
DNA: TGTGCCAGTAGTATGAGGGGGCCGAACACCGGGGAGCTGTTTTTT

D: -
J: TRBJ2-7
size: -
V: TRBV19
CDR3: CASSIDSSYEQYF
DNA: TGTGCCAGTAGTATCGACAGCTCCTACGAGCAGTACTTC

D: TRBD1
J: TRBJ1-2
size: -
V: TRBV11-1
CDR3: CASRPTGGSGYTF
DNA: TGTGCCAGCAGGCCAACAGGGGGCTCTGGCTACACCTTC

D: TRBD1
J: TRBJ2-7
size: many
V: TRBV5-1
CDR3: CASSLQGVGDEQYF
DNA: TGCGCCAGCAGCTTACAGGGGGTTGGTGACGAGCAGTACTTC

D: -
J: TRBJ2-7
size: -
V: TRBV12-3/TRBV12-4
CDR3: CASSFTYEQYF
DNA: TGTGCCAGCAGTTTCACCTACGAGCAGTACTTC

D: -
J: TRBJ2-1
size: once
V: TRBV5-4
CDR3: CASSLVYTSSGLQFF
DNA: TGTGCCAGCAGCTTGGTGTACACAAGTTCGGGGTTACAGTTCTTC

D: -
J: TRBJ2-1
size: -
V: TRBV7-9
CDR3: CASSLGYLEYNEQFF
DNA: TGTGCCAGCAGCTTAGGCTACCTAGAATACAATGAGCAGTTCTTC

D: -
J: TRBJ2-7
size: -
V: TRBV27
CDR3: CASSFPRGGTYEQYF
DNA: TGTGCCAGCAGTTTTCCAAGAGGCGGGACCTACGAGCAGTACTTC

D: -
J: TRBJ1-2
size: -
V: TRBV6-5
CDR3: CASSYASGGYTF
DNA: TGTGCCAGCAGTTACGCCTCGGGGGGCTACACCTTC

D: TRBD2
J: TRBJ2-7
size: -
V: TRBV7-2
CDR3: CASSLESVRLAGAAEQYF
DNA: TGTGCCAGCAGCTTAGAATCCGTGAGGCTAGCGGGAGCGGCCGAGCAGTACTTC

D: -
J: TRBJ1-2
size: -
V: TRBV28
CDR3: CASSSQGTTNYGYTF
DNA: TGTGCCAGCAGTTCCCAAGGGACAACAAACTATGGCTACACCTTC

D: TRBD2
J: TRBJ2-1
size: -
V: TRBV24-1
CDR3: CATSDSNAGLAGVYNEQFF
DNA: TGTGCCACCAGTGACTCCAACGCGGGACTAGCGGGAGTTTACAATGAGCAGTTCTTC

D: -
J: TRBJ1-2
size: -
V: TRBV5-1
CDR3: CASSLLPLNYGYTF
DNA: TGCGCCAGCAGCTTGCTTCCCTTGAACTATGGCTACACCTTC